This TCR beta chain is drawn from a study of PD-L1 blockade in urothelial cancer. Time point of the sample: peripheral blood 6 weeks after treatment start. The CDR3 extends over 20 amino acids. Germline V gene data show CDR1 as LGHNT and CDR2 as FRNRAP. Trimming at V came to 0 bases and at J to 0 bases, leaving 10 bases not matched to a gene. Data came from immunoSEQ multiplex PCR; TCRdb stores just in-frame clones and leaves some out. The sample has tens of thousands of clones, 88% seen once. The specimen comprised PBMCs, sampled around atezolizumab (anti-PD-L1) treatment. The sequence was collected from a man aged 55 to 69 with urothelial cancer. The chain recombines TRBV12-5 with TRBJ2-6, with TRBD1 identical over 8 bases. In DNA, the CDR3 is TGTGCTAGTGGTTTGGTACGGACAGGGTATTATAGCTCTGGGGCCAACGTCCTGACTTTC. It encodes CASGLVRTGYYSSGANVLTF.